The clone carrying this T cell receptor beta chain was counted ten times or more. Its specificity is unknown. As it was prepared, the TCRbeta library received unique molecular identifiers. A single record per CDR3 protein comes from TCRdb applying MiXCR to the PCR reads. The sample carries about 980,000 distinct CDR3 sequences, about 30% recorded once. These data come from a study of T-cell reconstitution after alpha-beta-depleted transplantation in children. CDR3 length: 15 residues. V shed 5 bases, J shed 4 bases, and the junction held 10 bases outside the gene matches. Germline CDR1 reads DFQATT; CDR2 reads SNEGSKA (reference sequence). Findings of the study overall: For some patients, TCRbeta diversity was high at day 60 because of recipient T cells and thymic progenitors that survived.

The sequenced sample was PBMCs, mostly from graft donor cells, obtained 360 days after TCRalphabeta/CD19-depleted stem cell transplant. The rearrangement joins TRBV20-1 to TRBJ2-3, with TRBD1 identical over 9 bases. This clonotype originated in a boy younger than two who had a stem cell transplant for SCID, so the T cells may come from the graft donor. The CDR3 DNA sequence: TGCAGTGCTGAGGGACAGGGATGGGGTCCAGATACGCAGTATTTT. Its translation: CSAEGQGWGPDTQYF.